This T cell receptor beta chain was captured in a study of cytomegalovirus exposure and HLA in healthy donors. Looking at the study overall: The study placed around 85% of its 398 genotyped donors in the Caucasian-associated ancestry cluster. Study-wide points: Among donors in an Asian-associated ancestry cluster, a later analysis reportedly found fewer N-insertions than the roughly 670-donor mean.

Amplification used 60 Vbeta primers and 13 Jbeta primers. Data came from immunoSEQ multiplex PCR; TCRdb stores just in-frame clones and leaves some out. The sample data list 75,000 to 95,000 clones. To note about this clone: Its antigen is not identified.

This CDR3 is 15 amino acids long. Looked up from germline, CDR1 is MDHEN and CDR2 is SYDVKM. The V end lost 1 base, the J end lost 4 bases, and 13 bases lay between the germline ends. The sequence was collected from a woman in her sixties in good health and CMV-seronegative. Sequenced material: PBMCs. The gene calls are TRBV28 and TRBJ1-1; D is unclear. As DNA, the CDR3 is TGTGCCAGCAGTTTATATTCGAACCGGGTCACTGAAGCTTTCTTT. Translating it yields CASSLYSNRVTEAFF.